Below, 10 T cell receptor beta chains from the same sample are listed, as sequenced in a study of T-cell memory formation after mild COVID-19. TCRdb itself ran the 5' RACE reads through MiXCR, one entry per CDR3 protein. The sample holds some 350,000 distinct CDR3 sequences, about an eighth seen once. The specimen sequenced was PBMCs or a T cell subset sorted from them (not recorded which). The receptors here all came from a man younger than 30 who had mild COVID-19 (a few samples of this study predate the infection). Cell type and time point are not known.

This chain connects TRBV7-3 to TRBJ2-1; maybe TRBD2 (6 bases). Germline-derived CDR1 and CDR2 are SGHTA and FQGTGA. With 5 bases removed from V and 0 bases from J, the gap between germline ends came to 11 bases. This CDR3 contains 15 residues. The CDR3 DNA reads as TGTGCCAGCAGCCCCTCTAGCGCCTCCTACAATGAGCAGTTCTTC. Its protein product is CASSPSSASYNEQFF.

Written as DNA, the CDR3 is TGTGCCAGTAGTATTCGGGCCGGGACAGGGGGTCAGCCCCAGCATTTT. Amino acids: CASSIRAGTGGQPQHF. The chain uses TRBV19 and TRBJ1-5, with 11 bases aligning to TRBD1. The CDR3 sequence is 16 residues long. The ends lost 3 bases at V and 6 bases at J; junction bases unmatched: 7. The V gene's germline CDR1 is LNHDA and CDR2 SQIVND (reference sequence).

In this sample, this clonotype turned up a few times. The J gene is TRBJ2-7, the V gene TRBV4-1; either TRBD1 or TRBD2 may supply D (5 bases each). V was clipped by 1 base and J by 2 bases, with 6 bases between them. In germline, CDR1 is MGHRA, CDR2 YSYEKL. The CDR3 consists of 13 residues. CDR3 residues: CASSQGGTYEQYF. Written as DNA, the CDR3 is TGCGCCAGCAGCCAAGGGGGGACCTACGAGCAGTACTTC.

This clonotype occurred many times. In DNA form, the CDR3 reads TGTGCCAGCAGTTTTCTCGCGGGGGTAGATACGCAGTATTTT. The encoded protein is CASSFLAGVDTQYF. The chain uses TRBV7-6 and TRBJ2-3; 7 bases fit TRBD2. The CDR3 contains 14 residues. Germline CDR1 is SGHVS and CDR2 is FNYEAQ. V was clipped by 6 bases and J by 5 bases; unmatched bases: 8.

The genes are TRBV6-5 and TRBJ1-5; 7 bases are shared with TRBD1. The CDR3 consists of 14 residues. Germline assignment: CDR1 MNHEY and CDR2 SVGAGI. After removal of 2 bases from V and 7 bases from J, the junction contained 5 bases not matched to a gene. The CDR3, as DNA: TGTGCCAGCAGTTACGACAGGGTAACCCAGCCCCAGCATTTT. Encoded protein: CASSYDRVTQPQHF.

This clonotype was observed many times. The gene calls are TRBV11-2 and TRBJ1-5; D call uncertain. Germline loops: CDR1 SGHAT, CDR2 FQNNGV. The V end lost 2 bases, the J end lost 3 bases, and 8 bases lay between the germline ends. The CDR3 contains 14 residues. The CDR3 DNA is TGTGCCAGCAGCTTAATCGGGTACAATCAGCCCCAGCATTTT. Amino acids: CASSLIGYNQPQHF. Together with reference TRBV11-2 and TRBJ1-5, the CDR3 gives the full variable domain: EAGVAQSPRYKIIEKRQSVAFWCNPISGHATLYWYQQILGQGPKLLIQFQNNGVVDDSQLPKDRFSAERLKGVDSTLKIQPAKLEDSAVYLCASSLIGYNQPQHFGDGTRLSIL.

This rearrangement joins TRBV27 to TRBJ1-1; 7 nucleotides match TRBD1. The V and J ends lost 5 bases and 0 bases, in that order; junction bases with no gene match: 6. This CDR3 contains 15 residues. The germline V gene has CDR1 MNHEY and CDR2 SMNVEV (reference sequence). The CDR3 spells CASSNGTAMNTEAFF. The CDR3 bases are TGTGCCAGCAGTAACGGGACAGCAATGAACACTGAAGCTTTCTTT.

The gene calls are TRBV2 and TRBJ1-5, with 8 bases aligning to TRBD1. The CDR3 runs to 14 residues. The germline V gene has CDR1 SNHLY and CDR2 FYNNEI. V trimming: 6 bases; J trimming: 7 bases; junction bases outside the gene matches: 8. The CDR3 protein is CASSSQTGDQPQHF. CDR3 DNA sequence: TGTGCCAGCAGCTCACAGACAGGGGACCAGCCCCAGCATTTT. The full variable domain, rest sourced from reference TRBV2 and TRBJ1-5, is EPEVTQTPSHQVTQMGQEVILRCVPISNHLYFYWYRQILGQKVEFLVSFYNNEISEKSEIFDDQFSVERPDGSNFTLKIRSTKLEDSAMYFCASSSQTGDQPQHFGDGTRLSIL.

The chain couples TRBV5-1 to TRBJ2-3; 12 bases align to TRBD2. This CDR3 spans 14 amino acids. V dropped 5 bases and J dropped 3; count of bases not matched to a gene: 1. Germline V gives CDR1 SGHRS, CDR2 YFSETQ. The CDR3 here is CASRGTSGTDTQYF. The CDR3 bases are TGCGCCAGCAGGGGGACTAGCGGGACAGATACGCAGTATTTT.

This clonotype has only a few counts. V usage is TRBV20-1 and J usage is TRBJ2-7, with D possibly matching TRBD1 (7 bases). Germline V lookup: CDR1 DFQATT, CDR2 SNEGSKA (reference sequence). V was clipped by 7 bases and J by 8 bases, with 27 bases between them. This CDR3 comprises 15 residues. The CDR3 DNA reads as TGCAGTGTTTTGCCGCGGGGACAGCCGGGCCGCCAGCAGTACTTC. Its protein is CSVLPRGQPGRQQYF.